This T cell receptor (beta chain) was recorded in a study of cytomegalovirus exposure and HLA in healthy donors. The study ran its PCR with 60 Vbeta and 13 Jbeta primers. Generated by immunoSEQ multiplex PCR, the TCRdb table keeps only in-frame clones and is missing some. Of about 150,000 clones in the sample, 70% to 80% were seen once. CDR1 SSHAT and CDR2 FNYEAQ come from the germline V gene (reference sequence). The junction had 7 bases not matched to a gene; V was cut back by 5 bases and J by 11 bases. The length of the CDR3 is 13 residues. The chain carries TRBV7-7 and TRBJ2-2; 8 nucleotides line up with TRBD2. Sequencing used PBMCs. This clonotype originated in a male donor in good health and CMV-seronegative. This chain's CDR3 is CASSPGGQGELFF. CDR3 nucleotides: TGTGCCAGCAGCCCGGGGGGGCAGGGAGAGCTGTTTTTT. Filled out from reference TRBV7-7 and TRBJ2-2, the complete variable domain reads GAGVSQSPRYKVTKRGQDVTLRCDPISSHATLYWYQQALGQGPEFLTYFNYEAQPDKSGLPSDRFSAERPEGSISTLTIQRTEQRDSAMYRCASSPGGQGELFFGEGSRLTVL.